This entry is about one TCR beta chain. Germline values: CDR1 SQVTM, CDR2 ANQGSEA. The CDR3 loop spans 16 amino acids. Deletions cut 3 bases from V and 0 bases from J, with 15 bases between. The data originate from a study of blood T cell repertoires in COVID-19. Study information: Samples came from the United States, Italy and Spain, spanning acute and convalescent COVID-19.

Profiling relied on immunoSEQ multiplex PCR, and the TCRdb table lists in-frame clones only, not all of them. This sample carries 350,000 or so clones, around 90% of them seen once, and the ten largest clones take around 6.3%. The receptor's source is a man younger than 35 with active or convalescent COVID-19. Sequenced: peripheral blood. This chain connects TRBV29-1 to TRBJ2-1, with a possible D match to TRBD2 (6 bases). CDR3 DNA: TGCAGCGTTGAGGGAGCGCGGGGCCGCTCCTACAATGAGCAGTTCTTC. It specifies CSVEGARGRSYNEQFF.